The 3 T cell receptor beta chains reported below all come from one sample, sequenced in a study of OX40 agonist ivuxolimab in advanced cancers. Assay used: immunoSEQ multiplex PCR; TCRdb lists only in-frame clones, some missing. The top ten hold about 10% of the sample, which has 65,000 to 70,000 clones, about 90% seen once. Sequenced here: CD4+ or CD8+ T cells sorted from blood, sampled in a trial of the OX40 agonist ivuxolimab. The receptors were sampled from an adult with an advanced solid tumor such as melanoma, head and neck, liver or kidney cancer.

The chain joins TRBV27 to TRBJ1-4; TRBD1 agrees at 7 bases. The CDR3 is 15 residues long. J lost 6 bases, V lost 4 bases, and 8 bases had no gene match. From germline, CDR1 is MNHEY and CDR2 SMNVEV (reference sequence). The CDR3 bases are TGTGCCAGCAGTTCTAAGGGGGCCGGGGATGAAAAACTGTTTTTT. Amino acids: CASSSKGAGDEKLFF.

The V gene is TRBV27, the J gene TRBJ2-1; TRBD1 aligns across 9 bases. There are 16 residues in the CDR3. Losses at the gene ends were 5 bases for V and 4 bases for J; bases not matched to a gene: 9. Germline V gives CDR1 MNHEY, CDR2 SMNVEV (reference sequence). This CDR3 reads CASSGQDRGVYNEQFF. The CDR3 nucleotides are TGTGCCAGCAGTGGGCAGGACAGGGGAGTTTACAATGAGCAGTTCTTC.

The CDR3 sequence is CASSYRVWGYTF. For the CDR3, the DNA is TGTGCCAGCAGTTACAGGGTATGGGGCTACACCTTC. J is TRBJ1-2 and V is TRBV28, with TRBD1 as a possible D gene (6 bases). Trimming removed 4 bases from V and 8 bases from J, with 11 bases in between. Germline V gene lookup returns CDR1 MDHEN and CDR2 SYDVKM. The CDR3 length is 12 residues.